This T cell receptor (beta chain) was captured by sequencing in a study of blood T cell repertoires in COVID-19. Original data processing: From reference gene primer amplification, estimates of nucleated cell counts were derived. Sequencing used immunoSEQ multiplex PCR; TCRdb keeps in-frame clones, though not all of them. The DNA gave D and trimming, while V, J and clone size come from that table. The data show some 200,000 clones, with 86% seen just once and 3.5% to 4.5% held by the top ten. Trimming stripped 5 bases from V and 4 bases from J, with 11 bases between. Germline CDR1 is SEHNR and CDR2 is FQNEAQ (reference sequence). The CDR3 is made up of 13 amino acids.

The sequence was obtained from a woman aged 35 to 49 with acute COVID-19. V is TRBV7-9 and J is TRBJ1-1; D is possibly TRBD1 (5 bases). The sequenced sample consisted of PBMCs or T cells enriched from blood (not recorded which). The DNA for the CDR3 is TGTGCCAGCAGCATGGGGGGTGGCACTGAAGCTTTCTTT. Encoded protein: CASSMGGGTEAFF.